The 20 T cell receptor beta chains in this list originate from one sample, sequenced in a study of OX40 agonist ivuxolimab in advanced cancers. TCRdb keeps only in-frame clones here, not all; method: immunoSEQ multiplex PCR. The sample yields about 41,000 clones, 80% seen once. The material sequenced was CD4+ or CD8+ T cells sorted from blood, taken in a trial of the OX40 agonist ivuxolimab. These receptors were obtained from an adult with an advanced solid tumor such as melanoma, head and neck, liver or kidney cancer.

This clone was picked up a small number of times. The gene calls are TRBV4-3 and TRBJ2-7; D may be TRBD1 (5 bases). The V and J ends lost 3 bases and 2 bases respectively, with 11 bases between them. The germline CDR1 and CDR2 sequences are LGHNA and YSLEER. The CDR3 has 14 amino acids. Written as DNA, the CDR3 is TGCGCCAGCAGCCAGACCCAGGGTACCTACGAGCAGTACTTC. Its protein product is CASSQTQGTYEQYF.

A few counts support this clone. The chain uses TRBV28 and TRBJ1-4; D not certain. The CDR3 is made up of 15 amino acids. Germline lookup yields CDR1 MDHEN and CDR2 SYDVKM. The V end was cut by 5 bases, the J end by 5 bases, with 15 bases between. CDR3 amino acids: CASSTPATSNEKLFF. The CDR3 DNA reads TGTGCCAGCAGTACTCCCGCGACAAGCAATGAAAAACTGTTTTTT.

This chain uses TRBV5-1 with TRBJ2-5, with TRBD2 identical over 7 bases. The DNA end is a closer match to TRBJ2-7, so the J assignment may be wrong. Per germline, CDR1 SGHRS and CDR2 YFSETQ. The CDR3 runs to 14 residues. CDR3 nucleotides: TGCGCCAGCAGCTTGGTTGGGGGGGCCTACGAGCAGTACTTC. It is translated as CASSLVGGAYEQYF.

The genes are TRBV28 and TRBJ2-7, with D possibly TRBD1 on 6 matching bases. The V end lost 6 bases, the J end lost 2 bases, and 14 bases lay between the germline ends. The CDR3 extends over 14 amino acids. The germline CDR1 and CDR2 sequences are MDHEN and SYDVKM. The CDR3 reads CASSPTGTPYEQYF. The CDR3 DNA reads TGTGCCAGCAGCCCTACAGGGACCCCCTACGAGCAGTACTTC.

The chain combines TRBV28 with TRBJ2-1, with D perhaps given as TRBD1 or TRBD2 (5 bases each). The CDR3 length is 16 residues. V lost 2 bases and J 3 bases, leaving 14 bases between the germline ends. Germline lookup yields CDR1 MDHEN and CDR2 SYDVKM. CDR3 loop: CASSLGGRGFYNEQFF. Written as DNA, the CDR3 is TGTGCCAGCAGTTTAGGGGGAAGAGGGTTCTACAATGAGCAGTTCTTC.

J is TRBJ1-4 and V is TRBV6-5; D remains unclear. The CDR3 runs 12 residues. V lost 5 bases and J lost 8, with 9 bases in between. The germline V gene encodes CDR1 MNHEY and CDR2 SVGAGI. The chain's CDR3 is CASSDLTEKLFF. DNA for the CDR3: TGTGCCAGCAGTGACCTCACAGAAAAACTGTTTTTT.

The chain couples TRBV6-6 to TRBJ2-1, with D possibly matching TRBD2 (5 bases). V was clipped by 6 bases and J by 10 bases, with 22 bases between them. Germline V CDR1 and CDR2: MNHNY, SVGAGI (reference sequence). CDR3 length: 15 amino acids. CDR3 amino acids: CASSPMWEKLVEQFF. Here the CDR3 DNA reads TGTGCCAGCAGCCCGATGTGGGAGAAGCTTGTAGAGCAGTTCTTC.

This chain links TRBV5-1 with TRBJ2-5; D gene uncertain. This CDR3 is built from 12 residues. The V end was cut by 4 bases, the J end by 4 bases, with 8 bases between. The germline gives CDR1 SGHRS, CDR2 YFSETQ. DNA of the CDR3: TGCGCCAGCAGCCCCCAAGGAGAGACCCAGTACTTC. Protein sequence: CASSPQGETQYF.

The chain has TRBV6-6 and TRBJ1-1; D remains ambiguous. CDR1 and CDR2 (germline): MNHNY, SVGAGI (reference sequence). This CDR3 has 13 amino acids. The ends were cut back, 8 bases at V and 1 base at J, with 11 bases in the middle. This chain's CDR3 is CASGRTGNTEAFF. CDR3 nucleotides: TGTGCCAGCGGCAGGACGGGGAACACTGAAGCTTTCTTT.

V is TRBV27 and J is TRBJ2-3; tentatively, D is TRBD1 (5 bases). Germline CDR1 is MNHEY and CDR2 is SMNVEV (reference sequence). With 2 bases removed from V and 4 bases from J, the gap between germline ends came to 19 bases. The CDR3 runs 17 residues. CDR3 DNA sequence: TGTGCCAGCAGTTTAGCCCCTGCCGAGGCCAGGGCAGATACGCAGTATTTT. This translates into CASSLAPAEARADTQYF.

This chain connects TRBV6-5 to TRBJ1-1; D is perhaps TRBD1 (6 bases). This CDR3 is built from 13 residues. Trimming took off 8 bases at V and 6 bases at J, with 16 bases between the two ends. In germline, CDR1 is MNHEY, CDR2 SVGAGI. Here the CDR3 reads CASHDRFKAEAFF. CDR3 DNA: TGTGCCAGCCATGACAGGTTTAAAGCTGAAGCTTTCTTT.

This clone was seen just once. J is TRBJ2-2 and V is TRBV9; D gene uncertain. V dropped 0 bases and J dropped 6 bases, with 9 bases sitting between them. From germline, CDR1 is SGDLS and CDR2 YYNGEE. The length of the CDR3 is 14 residues. CDR3 DNA sequence: TGTGCCAGCAGCGTAGGTCAGCGTGCCGGGGAGCTGTTTTTT. It specifies CASSVGQRAGELFF.

The chain recombines TRBV9 with TRBJ2-3, with TRBD2 matching over 10 bases. This CDR3 spans 14 amino acids. J was trimmed by 4 bases and V by 3 bases; bases with no gene match: 2. Germline V CDR1 and CDR2: SGDLS, YYNGEE. The CDR3 here is CASSDSGRPDTQYF. In nucleotides, the CDR3 is TGTGCCAGCAGCGATAGCGGGAGGCCAGATACGCAGTATTTT.

The chain couples TRBV23-1 to TRBJ2-7; D unresolved. TRBV23-1 is assigned to the ORF class and has an uncertain function. The CDR3 totals 13 residues. V lost 0 bases and J 2 bases, leaving 5 bases between the germline ends. The CDR3 sequence is CASSQSLAYEQYF. The CDR3 nucleotides are TGCGCCAGCAGTCAATCACTGGCCTACGAGCAGTACTTC.

This chain uses TRBV6-1 with TRBJ1-1; no clear D. The germline V gene has CDR1 MNHNS and CDR2 SASEGT. The CDR3 consists of 14 residues. Trimming removed 0 bases from V and 4 bases from J, with 9 bases in between. The CDR3 DNA is TGTGCCAGCAGTGAAGCGGGAAAGGCCACTGAAGCTTTCTTT. Its protein product is CASSEAGKATEAFF.

The chain carries TRBV6-5 and TRBJ1-2; D is perhaps TRBD1 (6 bases). The CDR3 consists of 13 residues. With 6 bases removed from V and 4 bases from J, the gap between germline ends came to 12 bases. Germline V gene data show CDR1 as MNHEY and CDR2 as SVGAGI. CDR3 amino acids: CASRAQGGYGYTF. The CDR3 DNA reads TGTGCCAGCAGGGCACAGGGTGGCTATGGCTACACCTTC.

The chain carries TRBV6-6 and TRBJ1-2, with TRBD1 identical over 10 bases. From germline, CDR1 is MNHNY and CDR2 SVGAGI (reference sequence). J lost 8 bases, V lost 5 bases, and 8 bases had no gene match. This CDR3 is built from 14 residues. The CDR3 loop reads CASSKDRGIGGYTF. The DNA for the CDR3 is TGTGCCAGCAGTAAGGACAGGGGGATTGGAGGCTACACCTTC.

This clone was seen once. This chain connects TRBV29-1 to TRBJ1-4; a possible D gene is TRBD1 (6 bases). V was trimmed by 5 bases and J by 5 bases, leaving 12 bases between them. The CDR3 sequence is 13 residues long. Germline values: CDR1 SQVTM, CDR2 ANQGSEA. The CDR3 bases are TGCAGCGTTAGGGGGAATAGAAATGAAAAACTGTTTTTT. Translating it yields CSVRGNRNEKLFF.

The chain has TRBV7-6 and TRBJ1-3, with a weak D call TRBD1 (5 bases). Trimming took 1 base from V and 0 from J, leaving 13 bases between them. Germline V lookup: CDR1 SGHVS, CDR2 FNYEAQ. This CDR3 region has 17 residues. DNA for the CDR3: TGTGCCAGCAGCTTAGGGGACGTTCAGTACTCTGGAAACACCATATATTTT. Translated, it gives CASSLGDVQYSGNTIYF. Filled out from reference TRBV7-6 and TRBJ1-3, the complete variable domain reads GAGVSQSPRYKVTKRGQDVALRCDPISGHVSLYWYRQALGQGPEFLTYFNYEAQQDKSGLPNDRFSAERPEGSISTLTIQRTEQRDSAMYRCASSLGDVQYSGNTIYFGEGSWLTVV.

The J gene is TRBJ2-1, the V gene TRBV7-9, with TRBD2 identical over 13 bases. Germline loops: CDR1 SEHNR, CDR2 FQNEAQ (reference sequence). CDR3 length: 17 residues. V shed 6 bases and J 9 bases; nucleotides not matched to a gene: 14. Written as DNA, the CDR3 is TGTGCCAGCAGAGGGGGGGGACTAGCGGGGCATCGTGGTGAGCAGTTCTTC. As protein: CASRGGGLAGHRGEQFF.